The entry that follows covers one T cell receptor beta chain sequence. This sample is drawn from a study of CD8 T cells in Susac syndrome. The RNA input was about 0.5 to 1 ug, and it was reverse transcribed with random hexamers. TCRdb called the immunoSEQ multiplex PCR reads again in MiXCR, with one record for every CDR3 protein. The sample shows 53,000 or so distinct CDR3 sequences, roughly 93% of them seen only once. Trimming left V 2 bases short and J 5 bases short, with 15 bases between. Germline-derived CDR1 and CDR2 are SGHDN and FVKESK. This CDR3 region has 15 residues. This clonotype was sampled from a human donor in good health. The chain couples TRBV14 to TRBJ2-5, with D possibly TRBD1 on 6 matching bases. The sequenced sample was CD8+ T cells from PBMCs. CDR3 bases: TGTGCCAGCAGCCAATTCACAGGGCCGGGGGAGACCCAGTACTTC. This translates into CASSQFTGPGETQYF.